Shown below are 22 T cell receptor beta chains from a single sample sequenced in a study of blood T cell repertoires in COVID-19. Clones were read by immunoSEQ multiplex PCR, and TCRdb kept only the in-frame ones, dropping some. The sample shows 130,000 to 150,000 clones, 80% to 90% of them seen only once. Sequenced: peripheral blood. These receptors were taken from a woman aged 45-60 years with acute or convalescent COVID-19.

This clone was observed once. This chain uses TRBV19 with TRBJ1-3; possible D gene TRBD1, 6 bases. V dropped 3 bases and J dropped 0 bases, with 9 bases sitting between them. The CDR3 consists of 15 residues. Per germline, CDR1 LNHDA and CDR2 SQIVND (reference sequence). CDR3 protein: CASSIDRSSGNTIYF. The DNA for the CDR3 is TGTGCCAGTAGTATCGACAGGTCCTCTGGAAACACCATATATTTT.

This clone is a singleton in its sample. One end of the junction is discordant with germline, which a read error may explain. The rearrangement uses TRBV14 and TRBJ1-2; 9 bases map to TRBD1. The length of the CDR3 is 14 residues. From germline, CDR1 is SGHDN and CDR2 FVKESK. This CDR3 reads CASSQDREGQGIAF. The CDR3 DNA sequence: TGTGCCAGCAGCCAAGATAGAGAGGGACAGGGCATTGCCTTC.

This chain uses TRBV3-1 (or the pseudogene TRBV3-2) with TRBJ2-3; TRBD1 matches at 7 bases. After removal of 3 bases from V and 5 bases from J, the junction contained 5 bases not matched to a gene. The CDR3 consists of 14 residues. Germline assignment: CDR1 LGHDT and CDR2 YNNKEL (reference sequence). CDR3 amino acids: CASSHRQGQDTQYF. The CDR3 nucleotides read TGTGCCAGCAGCCACCGACAGGGTCAAGATACGCAGTATTTT.

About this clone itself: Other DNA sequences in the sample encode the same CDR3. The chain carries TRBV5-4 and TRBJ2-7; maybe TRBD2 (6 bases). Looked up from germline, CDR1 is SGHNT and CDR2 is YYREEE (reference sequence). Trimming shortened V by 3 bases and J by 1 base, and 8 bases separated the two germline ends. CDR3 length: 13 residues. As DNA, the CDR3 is TGTGCCAGCAGCTCCGGGACTTCCTACGAGCAGTACTTC. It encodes CASSSGTSYEQYF.

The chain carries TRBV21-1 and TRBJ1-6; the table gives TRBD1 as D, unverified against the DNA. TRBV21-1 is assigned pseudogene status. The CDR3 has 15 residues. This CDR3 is CASSKETESNSPLHF. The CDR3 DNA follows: TGTGCCAGCAGCAAAGAAACAGAATCAAATTCACCCCTCCACTTT.

The CDR3 nucleotides read TGTGCCTGGAGTGTGACCGGGACAGGGTACGAGCAGTACTTC. Translated, it gives CAWSVTGTGYEQYF. J is TRBJ2-7 and V is TRBV30; TRBD1 matches at 9 bases. This CDR3 has 14 amino acids. Unmatched junction bases numbered 4, after V lost 0 bases and J lost 4 bases. From germline, CDR1 is GTSNPN and CDR2 SVGIG (reference sequence).

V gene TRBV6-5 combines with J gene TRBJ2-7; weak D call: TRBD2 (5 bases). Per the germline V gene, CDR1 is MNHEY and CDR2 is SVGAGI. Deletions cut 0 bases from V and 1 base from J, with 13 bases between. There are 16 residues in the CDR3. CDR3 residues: CASSYSRAATSYEQYF. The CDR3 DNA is TGTGCCAGCAGTTACTCGAGAGCGGCCACATCCTACGAGCAGTACTTC.

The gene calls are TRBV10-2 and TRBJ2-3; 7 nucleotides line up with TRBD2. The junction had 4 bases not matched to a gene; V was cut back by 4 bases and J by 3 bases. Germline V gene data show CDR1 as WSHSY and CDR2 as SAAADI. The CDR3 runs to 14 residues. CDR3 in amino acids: CASSGGLVTDTQYF. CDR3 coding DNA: TGCGCCAGCAGTGGAGGACTAGTAACAGATACGCAGTATTTT.

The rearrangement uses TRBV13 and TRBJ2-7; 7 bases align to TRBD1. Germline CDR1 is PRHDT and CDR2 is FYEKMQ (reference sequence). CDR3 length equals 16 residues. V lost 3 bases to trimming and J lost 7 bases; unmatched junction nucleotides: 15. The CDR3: CASSLGAGQARGEQYF. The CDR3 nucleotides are TGTGCCAGCAGCTTGGGGGCCGGACAGGCCAGGGGGGAGCAGTACTTC.

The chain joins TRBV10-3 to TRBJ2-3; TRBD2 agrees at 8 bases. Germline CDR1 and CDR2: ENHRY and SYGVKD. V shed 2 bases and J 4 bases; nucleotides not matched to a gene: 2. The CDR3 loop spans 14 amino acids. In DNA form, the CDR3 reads TGTGCCATCAGTGAGCGGGAGGGCCCAGATACGCAGTATTTT. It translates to CAISEREGPDTQYF.

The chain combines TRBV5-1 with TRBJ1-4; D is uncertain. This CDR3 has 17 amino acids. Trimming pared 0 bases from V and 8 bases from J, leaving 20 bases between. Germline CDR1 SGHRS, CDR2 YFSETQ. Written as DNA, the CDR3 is TGCGCCAGCAGCTTGGCCCGGGAAAACCTGCGAAGGGAAAAACTGTTTTTT. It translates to CASSLARENLRREKLFF.

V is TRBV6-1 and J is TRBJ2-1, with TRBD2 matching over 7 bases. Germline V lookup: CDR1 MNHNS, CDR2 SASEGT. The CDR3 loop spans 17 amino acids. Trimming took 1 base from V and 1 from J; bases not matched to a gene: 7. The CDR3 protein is CASSEGWRERSYNEQFF. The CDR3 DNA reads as TGTGCCAGCAGTGAAGGTTGGCGGGAGAGGTCCTACAATGAGCAGTTCTTC.

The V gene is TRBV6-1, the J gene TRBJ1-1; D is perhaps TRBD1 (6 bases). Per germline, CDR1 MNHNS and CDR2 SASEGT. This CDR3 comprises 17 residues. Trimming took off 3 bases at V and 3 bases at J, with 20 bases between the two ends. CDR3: CASSDVLQGPLHTEAFF. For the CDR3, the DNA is TGTGCCAGCAGTGATGTGCTGCAGGGGCCCCTCCACACTGAAGCTTTCTTT.

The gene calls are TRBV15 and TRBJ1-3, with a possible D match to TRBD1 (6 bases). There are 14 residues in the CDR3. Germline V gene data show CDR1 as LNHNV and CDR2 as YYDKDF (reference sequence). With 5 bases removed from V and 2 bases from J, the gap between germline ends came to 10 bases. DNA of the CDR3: TGTGCCACCAGCCCAGGGGAAACTGGAAACACCATATATTTT. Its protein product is CATSPGETGNTIYF.

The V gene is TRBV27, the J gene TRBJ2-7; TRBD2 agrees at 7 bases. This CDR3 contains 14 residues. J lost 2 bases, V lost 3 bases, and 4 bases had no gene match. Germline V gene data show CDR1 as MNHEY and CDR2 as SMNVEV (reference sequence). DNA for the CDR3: TGTGCCAGCAGTTTCAGGGAGGGCACCTACGAGCAGTACTTC. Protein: CASSFREGTYEQYF.

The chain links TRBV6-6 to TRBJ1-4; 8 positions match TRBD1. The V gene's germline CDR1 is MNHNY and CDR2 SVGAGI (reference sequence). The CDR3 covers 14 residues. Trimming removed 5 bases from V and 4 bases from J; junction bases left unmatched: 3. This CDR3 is CASSPGQGNEKLFF. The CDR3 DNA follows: TGTGCCAGCAGTCCAGGACAGGGTAATGAAAAACTGTTTTTT.

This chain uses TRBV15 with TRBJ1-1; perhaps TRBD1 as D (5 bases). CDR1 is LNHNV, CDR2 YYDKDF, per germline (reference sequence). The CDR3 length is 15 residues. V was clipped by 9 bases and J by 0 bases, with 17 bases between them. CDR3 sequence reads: CATCVAQGVNTEAFF. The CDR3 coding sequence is TGTGCCACTTGTGTGGCACAAGGGGTGAACACTGAAGCTTTCTTT.

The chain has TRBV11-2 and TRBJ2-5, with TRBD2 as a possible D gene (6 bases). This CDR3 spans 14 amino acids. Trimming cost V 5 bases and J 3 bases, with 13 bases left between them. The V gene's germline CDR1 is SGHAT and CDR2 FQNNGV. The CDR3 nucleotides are TGTGCCAGCAGCGCCCGGGACTTTAAAGAGACCCAGTACTTC. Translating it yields CASSARDFKETQYF.

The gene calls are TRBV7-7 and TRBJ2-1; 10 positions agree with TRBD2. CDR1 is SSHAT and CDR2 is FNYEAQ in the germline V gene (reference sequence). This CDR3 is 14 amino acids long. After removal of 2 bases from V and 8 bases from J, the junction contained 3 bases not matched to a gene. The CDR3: CASSLSAGGDEQFF. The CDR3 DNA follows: TGTGCCAGCAGCTTATCAGCGGGGGGGGATGAGCAGTTCTTC.

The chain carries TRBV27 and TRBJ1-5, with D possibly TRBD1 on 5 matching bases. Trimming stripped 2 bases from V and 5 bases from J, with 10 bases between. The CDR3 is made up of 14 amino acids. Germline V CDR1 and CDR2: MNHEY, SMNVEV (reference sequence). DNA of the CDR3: TGTGCCAGCAGTTTAAGAAGGGGTCATCAGCCCCAGCATTTT. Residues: CASSLRRGHQPQHF.

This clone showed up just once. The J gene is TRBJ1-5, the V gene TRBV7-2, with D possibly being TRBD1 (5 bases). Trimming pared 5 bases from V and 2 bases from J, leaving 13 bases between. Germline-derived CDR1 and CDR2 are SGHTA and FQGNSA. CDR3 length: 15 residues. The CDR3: CASSPWGGGNQPQHF. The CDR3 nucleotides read TGTGCCAGCAGCCCTTGGGGAGGGGGCAATCAGCCCCAGCATTTT.

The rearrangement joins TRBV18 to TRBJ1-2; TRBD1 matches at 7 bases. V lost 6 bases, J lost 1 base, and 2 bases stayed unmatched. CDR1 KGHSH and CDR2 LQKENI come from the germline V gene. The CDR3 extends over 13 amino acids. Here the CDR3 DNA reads TGTGCCAGCTCGGGACAGAGTAACTATGGCTACACCTTC. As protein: CASSGQSNYGYTF.